Listed here is a single TCR beta chain. The V gene end was trimmed by 4 bases and the J gene end by 5 bases; junction bases not matched to a gene: 8. This CDR3 contains 15 residues. Germline assignment: CDR1 MNHEY and CDR2 SVGAGI. The sample is drawn from a study of blood T cell repertoires in COVID-19. Study summary: Samples of COVID-19 (acute and convalescent) were obtained from the United States, Italy and Spain. Nucleic acid was either cDNA or gDNA, and it came from T cells, B-cell-depleted T cells, or PBMCs.

Authors' methods: How many nucleated cells were present was estimated from reference gene primer amplification. The protocol was immunoSEQ multiplex PCR, while the TCRdb copy is restricted to in-frame clones and leaves out a portion. V and J calls plus clone size are reproduced from that table; the DNA served to infer D and trimming. The sample has over 120,000 clones, 70% to 80% seen once. The chain combines TRBV6-5 with TRBJ1-2, with 9 bases identical to TRBD1. This TCR was recovered from a woman aged 80 or over with active or convalescent COVID-19. The sequencing input was peripheral blood. The chain's CDR3 is CASSFGQGRSYGYTF. The CDR3, as DNA: TGTGCCAGCAGTTTCGGACAGGGGAGGAGTTATGGCTACACCTTC.